This T cell receptor (beta chain) was recorded in a study of a mutant IDH1 vaccine in newly diagnosed glioma. Sequenced by immunoSEQ multiplex PCR; TCRdb stores in-frame clones only, minus some. The sample consists of 98,000 or so clones, approximately 90% of them appearing once. Deletions cut 2 bases from V and 4 bases from J, with 11 bases between. The CDR3 totals 14 residues. Germline CDR1 and CDR2: MGHDK and SYGVNS. As for time point: baseline, week 1 (first vaccination visit). Noted treatment: pre-vaccination baseline after standard-of-care therapy. The clonotype was recovered from a woman between 45 and 65 years old with glioma. Source: PBMCs, taken from a glioma patient treated with radiotherapy, temozolomide or both. This sequence joins TRBV25-1 and TRBJ1-1, with D perhaps matching TRBD1 (5 bases). CDR3 residues: CASSESSGGTEAFF. The CDR3 region has the DNA TGTGCCAGCAGTGAAAGTTCGGGGGGCACTGAAGCTTTCTTT.